This T cell receptor beta chain was sequenced in a study of OX40 agonist ivuxolimab in advanced cancers. Across the whole study: Earlier anti-PD-1, anti-PD-L1 or anti-CTLA-4 therapy was permitted; about 38% had received some.

The CDR3 is 15 residues long. The V and J ends lost 4 bases and 7 bases, in that order; junction bases with no gene match: 10. Germline lookup yields CDR1 MNHEY and CDR2 SVGAGI. Clones were read by immunoSEQ multiplex PCR, and TCRdb kept only the in-frame ones, dropping some. This repertoire shows fewer than 40,000 clones, more than 70% found once; its top ten account for almost 10%. This TCR was sampled from an adult with an advanced solid tumor such as melanoma, head and neck, liver or kidney cancer. Sequencing used CD4+ or CD8+ T cells sorted from blood, obtained in a trial of the OX40 agonist ivuxolimab. This sequence joins TRBV6-5 and TRBJ2-5, with TRBD2 identical over 9 bases. CDR3 in amino acids: CASSSPQRGAGTQYF. For the CDR3, the DNA is TGTGCCAGCAGTTCCCCCCAGCGGGGGGCGGGGACCCAGTACTTC.